Reported below is one TCR beta chain. Its cognate antigen is unknown. Autoimmune disease history or systemic immunosuppression barred patients. Drawing of blood for sampling happened at baseline, at cycle 4 day 1, and at cycle 7 day 1. This sample was included in a study of OX40 agonist ivuxolimab in advanced cancers. Study-level information: Dose-escalation patients had hepatocellular carcinoma, melanoma, renal cell or head and neck cancer.

V lost 6 bases and J lost 5; bases outside the gene matches: 9. This CDR3 region has 14 residues. From germline, CDR1 is MNHEY and CDR2 SVGAGI. The method was immunoSEQ multiplex PCR; TCRdb's version includes in-frame clones alone and lacks a portion of them. The table records roughly 41,000 clones, roughly 80% of them present only once. Study-level points and caveats: By week 6 at 0.1 to 3.0 mg/kg, blood CD4+ and CD8+ T cells had expanded clonally.

The sequences come from CD4+ or CD8+ T cells sorted from blood, collected in a trial of the OX40 agonist ivuxolimab. This sequence joins TRBV6-5 and TRBJ2-7; TRBD2 matches 8 bases. The clonotype originates from an adult with an advanced solid tumor such as melanoma, head and neck, liver or kidney cancer. The CDR3 bases are TGTGCCAGCAGAGAGTCCAGCGGGAGTGACGAGCAGTACTTC. Translating it yields CASRESSGSDEQYF.